Shown below are 2 T cell receptor beta chains from a single sample sequenced in a study of molecular identifiers for immune sequencing clone quantification. TCRdb ran MiXCR on the PCR reads and lists one entry per CDR3 protein. The sample lists 50,000 to 65,000 distinct CDR3 sequences; around 25% were seen once. The sequencing input was naive CD8+ T cells from blood, with Jurkat cell RNA spiked in. Subset described: FACS-sorted CD8+CD4-CCR7+CD45RA+ naive T cells. Receptors originate from a human donor in good health. Some libraries in this study had Jurkat cell RNA spiked in.

A remark on this clonotype: Since a much larger clone is just one base distant, this may be a read error. The V call is TRBV20-1, the J call TRBJ2-7; either TRBD1 or TRBD2 may supply D (5 bases each). The CDR3 has 11 amino acids. Germline loops: CDR1 DFQATT, CDR2 SNEGSKA (reference sequence). The CDR3 coding sequence is TGCAGTGGGGGGACCTCCTACGGGCAGTACTTC. This translates into CSGGTSYGQYF.

The rearrangement uses TRBV19 and TRBJ2-7, with D perhaps matching TRBD2 (5 bases). This CDR3 contains 13 residues. Germline assignment: CDR1 LNHDA and CDR2 SQIVND (reference sequence). Between the trimmed V and J ends, which lost 4 bases and 4 bases, there was a span of 11 bases. The CDR3 region is CASSTGLNYEQYF. CDR3 sequence (DNA): TGTGCCAGTAGTACAGGACTGAATTACGAGCAGTACTTC.